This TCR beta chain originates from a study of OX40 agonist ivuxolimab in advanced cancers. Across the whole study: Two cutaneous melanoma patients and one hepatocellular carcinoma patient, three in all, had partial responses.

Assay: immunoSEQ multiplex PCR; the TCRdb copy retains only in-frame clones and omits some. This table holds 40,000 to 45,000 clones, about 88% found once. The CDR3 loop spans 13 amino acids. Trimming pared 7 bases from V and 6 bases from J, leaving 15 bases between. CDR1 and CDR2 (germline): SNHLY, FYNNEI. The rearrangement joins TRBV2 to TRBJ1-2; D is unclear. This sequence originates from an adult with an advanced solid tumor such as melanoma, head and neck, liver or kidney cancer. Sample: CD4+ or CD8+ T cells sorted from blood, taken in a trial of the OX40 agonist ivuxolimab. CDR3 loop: CASTGVWTDGYTF. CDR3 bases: TGTGCCAGCACCGGGGTCTGGACGGATGGCTACACCTTC.